This T cell receptor (beta chain) was obtained from a study of T-cell memory formation after mild COVID-19. Looking at the study overall: TCR clustering was largely donor specific. Whole-study results and caveats: Some clones that responded turned up in pre-infection memory, which suggests that cross-reactive memory joined in. Clones that contracted clustered mainly in CM and EM if CD4+ and in EMRA if CD8+.

The table lists this clonotype with a count of one. What it binds is not known. One entry per CDR3 protein results from TCRdb running MiXCR on the 5' RACE reads. The table lists roughly 600,000 distinct CDR3 sequences, over 15% of them singletons. V lost 3 bases to trimming and J lost 3 bases; unmatched junction nucleotides: 2. CDR3 size: 15 residues. The sequence was collected from an adult woman who had mild COVID-19 (a few samples of this study predate the infection). Cell type and time point are not known. Specimen: PBMCs or a T cell subset sorted from them (not recorded which). The rearrangement uses TRBV12-3 or TRBV12-4 and TRBJ2-1; 10 nucleotides agree with TRBD1. Here the CDR3 DNA reads TGTGCCAGCAGTTTTGGACAGGGGGACTACAATGAGCAGTTCTTC. This codes for CASSFGQGDYNEQFF.